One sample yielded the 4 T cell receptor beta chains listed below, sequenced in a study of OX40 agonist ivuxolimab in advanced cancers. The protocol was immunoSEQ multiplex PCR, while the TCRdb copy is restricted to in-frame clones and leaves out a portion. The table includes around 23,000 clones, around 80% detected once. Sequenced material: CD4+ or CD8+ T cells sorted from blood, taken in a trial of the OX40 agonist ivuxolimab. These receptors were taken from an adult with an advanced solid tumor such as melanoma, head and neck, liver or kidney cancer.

CDR3 DNA sequence: TGTGCCAGCAGCGTCGGGGGATCACCCTACGAGCAGTACTTC. Its translation is CASSVGGSPYEQYF. This sequence joins TRBV9 and TRBJ2-7; maybe TRBD2 (6 bases). Germline assignment: CDR1 SGDLS and CDR2 YYNGEE. The CDR3 totals 14 residues. The V end was cut by 2 bases, the J end by 2 bases, with 11 bases between.

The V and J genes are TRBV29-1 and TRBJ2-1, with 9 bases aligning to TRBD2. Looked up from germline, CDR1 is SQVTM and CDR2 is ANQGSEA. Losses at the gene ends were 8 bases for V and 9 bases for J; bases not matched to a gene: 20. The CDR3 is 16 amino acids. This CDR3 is CSLRPPERGDQGEQFF. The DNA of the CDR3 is TGCAGCCTCCGGCCTCCCGAGCGGGGGGACCAGGGTGAGCAGTTCTTC.

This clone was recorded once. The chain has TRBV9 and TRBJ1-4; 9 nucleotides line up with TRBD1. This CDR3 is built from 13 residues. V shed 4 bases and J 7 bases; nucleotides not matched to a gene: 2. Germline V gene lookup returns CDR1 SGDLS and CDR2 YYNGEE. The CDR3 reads CASSLDRGEKLFF. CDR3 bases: TGTGCCAGCAGCTTGGACAGGGGTGAAAAACTGTTTTTT.

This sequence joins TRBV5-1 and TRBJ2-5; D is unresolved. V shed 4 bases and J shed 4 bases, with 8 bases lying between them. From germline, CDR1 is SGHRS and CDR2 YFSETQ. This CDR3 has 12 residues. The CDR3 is CASSQTGETQYF. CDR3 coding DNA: TGCGCCAGCAGCCAGACGGGAGAGACCCAGTACTTC.